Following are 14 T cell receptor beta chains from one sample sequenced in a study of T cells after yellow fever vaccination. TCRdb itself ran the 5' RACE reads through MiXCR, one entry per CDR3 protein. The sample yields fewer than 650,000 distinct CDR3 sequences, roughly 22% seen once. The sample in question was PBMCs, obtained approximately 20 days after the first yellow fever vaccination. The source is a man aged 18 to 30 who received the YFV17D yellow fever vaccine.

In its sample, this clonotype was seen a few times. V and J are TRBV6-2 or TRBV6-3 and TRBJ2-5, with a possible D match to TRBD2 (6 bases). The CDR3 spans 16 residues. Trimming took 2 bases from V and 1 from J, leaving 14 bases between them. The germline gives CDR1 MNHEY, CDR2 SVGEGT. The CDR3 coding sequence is TGTGCCAGCAGTTACGGCCGGACGGGACTCCAAGAGACCCAGTACTTC. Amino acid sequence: CASSYGRTGLQETQYF.

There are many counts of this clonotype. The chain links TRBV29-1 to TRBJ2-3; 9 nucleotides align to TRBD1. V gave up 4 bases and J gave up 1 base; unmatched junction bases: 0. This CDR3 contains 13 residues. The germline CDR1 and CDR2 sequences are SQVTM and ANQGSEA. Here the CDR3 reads CSVGTGGTDTQYF. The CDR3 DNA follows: TGCAGCGTTGGGACAGGGGGCACAGATACGCAGTATTTT.

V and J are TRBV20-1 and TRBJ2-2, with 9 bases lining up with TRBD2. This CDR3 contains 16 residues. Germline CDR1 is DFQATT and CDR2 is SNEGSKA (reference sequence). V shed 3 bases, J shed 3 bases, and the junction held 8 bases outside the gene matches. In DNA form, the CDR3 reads TGCAGTGCTAGTAAGATCCTAGCGGGGTACACCGGGGAGCTGTTTTTT. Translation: CSASKILAGYTGELFF.

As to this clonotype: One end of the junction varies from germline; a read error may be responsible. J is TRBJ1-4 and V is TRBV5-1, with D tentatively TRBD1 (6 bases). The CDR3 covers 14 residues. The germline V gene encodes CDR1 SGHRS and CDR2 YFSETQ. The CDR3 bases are TGCGCCAGCAGCGGCGGGACAACGAATGAAAAACTGTTTTTT. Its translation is CASSGGTTNEKLFF.

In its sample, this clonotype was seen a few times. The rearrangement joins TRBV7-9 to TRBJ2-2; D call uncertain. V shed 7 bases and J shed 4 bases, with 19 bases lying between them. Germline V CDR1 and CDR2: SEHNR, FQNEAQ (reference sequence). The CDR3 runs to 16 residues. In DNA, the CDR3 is TGTGCCAGCATCATGAGTCTCCCCAGTCGCACCGGGGAGCTGTTTTTT. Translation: CASIMSLPSRTGELFF.

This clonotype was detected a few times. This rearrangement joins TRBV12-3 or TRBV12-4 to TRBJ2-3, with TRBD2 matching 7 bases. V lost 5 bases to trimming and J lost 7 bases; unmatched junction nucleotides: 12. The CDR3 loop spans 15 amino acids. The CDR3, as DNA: TGTGCCAGCAGTAGTAATGCCGGGACTACGAATACGCAGTATTTT. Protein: CASSSNAGTTNTQYF.

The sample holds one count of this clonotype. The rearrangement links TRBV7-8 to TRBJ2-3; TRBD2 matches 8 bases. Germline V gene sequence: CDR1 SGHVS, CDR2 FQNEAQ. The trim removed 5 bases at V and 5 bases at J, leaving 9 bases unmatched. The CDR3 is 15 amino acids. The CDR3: CASSHRRGAEDTQYF. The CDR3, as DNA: TGTGCCAGCAGCCACAGGCGGGGGGCCGAAGATACGCAGTATTTT.

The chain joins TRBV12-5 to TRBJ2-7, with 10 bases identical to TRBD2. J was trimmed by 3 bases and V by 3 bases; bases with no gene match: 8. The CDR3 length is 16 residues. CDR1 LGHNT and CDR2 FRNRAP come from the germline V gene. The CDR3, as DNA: TGTGCTAGTGGTTTAACGATAGCGGGGGGTTTCTACGAGCAGTACTTC. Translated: CASGLTIAGGFYEQYF.

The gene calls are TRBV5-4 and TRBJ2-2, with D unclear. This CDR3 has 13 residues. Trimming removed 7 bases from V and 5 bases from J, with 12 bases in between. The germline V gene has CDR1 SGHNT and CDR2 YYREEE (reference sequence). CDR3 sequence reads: CASAPSETGELFF. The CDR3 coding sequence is TGTGCCAGCGCACCCTCCGAGACCGGGGAGCTGTTTTTT.

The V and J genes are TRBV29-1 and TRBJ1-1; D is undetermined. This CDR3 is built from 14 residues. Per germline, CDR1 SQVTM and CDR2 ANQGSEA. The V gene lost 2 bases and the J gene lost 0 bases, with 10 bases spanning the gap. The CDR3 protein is CSVERTGLNTEAFF. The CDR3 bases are TGCAGCGTTGAAAGGACGGGTTTGAACACTGAAGCTTTCTTT.

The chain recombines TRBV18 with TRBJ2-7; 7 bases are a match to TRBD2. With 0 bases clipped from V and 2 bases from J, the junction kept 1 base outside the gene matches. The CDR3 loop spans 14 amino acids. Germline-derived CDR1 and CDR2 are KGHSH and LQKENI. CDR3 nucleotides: TGTGCCAGCTCACCACCGGGACTACCCTACGAGCAGTACGTC. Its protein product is CASSPPGLPYEQYV.

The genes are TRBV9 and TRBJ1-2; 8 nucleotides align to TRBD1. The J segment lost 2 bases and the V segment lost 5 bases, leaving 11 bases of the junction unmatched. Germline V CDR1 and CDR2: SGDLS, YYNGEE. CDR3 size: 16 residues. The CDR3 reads CASREAGTGGNYGYTF. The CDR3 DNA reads TGTGCCAGCAGAGAAGCCGGGACAGGTGGAAACTATGGCTACACCTTC.

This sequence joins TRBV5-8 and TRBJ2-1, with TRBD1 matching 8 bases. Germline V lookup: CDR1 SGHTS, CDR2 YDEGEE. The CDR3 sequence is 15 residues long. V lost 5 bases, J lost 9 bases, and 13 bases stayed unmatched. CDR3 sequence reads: CASSKDRVRLGEQFF. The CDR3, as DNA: TGTGCCAGCAGTAAGGACAGGGTGAGATTGGGTGAGCAGTTCTTC.

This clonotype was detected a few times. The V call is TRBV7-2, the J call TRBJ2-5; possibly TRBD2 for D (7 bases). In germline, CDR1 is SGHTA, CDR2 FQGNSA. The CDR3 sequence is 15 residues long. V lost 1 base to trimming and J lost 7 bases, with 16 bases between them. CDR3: CASSLEAGAGRTQYF. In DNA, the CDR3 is TGTGCCAGCAGCTTAGAGGCGGGGGCGGGGAGGACCCAGTACTTC.